Following are 17 T cell receptor beta chains from one sample sequenced in a study of cytomegalovirus exposure and HLA in healthy donors. Primers included in the PCR were 60 Vbeta and 13 Jbeta primers. Here immunoSEQ multiplex PCR was the method, and the copy in TCRdb shows in-frame clones only, minus some. Of 140,000 or so clones in the sample, 61% were seen once. The source material was PBMCs. These receptors were obtained from a male donor in good health and CMV-seronegative.

CDR3 sequence reads: CATSRDSGSLYGYTF. The CDR3 coding sequence is TGTGCCACCAGCAGAGATTCAGGCAGCCTCTATGGCTACACCTTC. The V and J genes are TRBV15 and TRBJ1-2, with D hard to call. This CDR3 is 15 amino acids long. Trimming removed 0 bases at V and 4 bases at J, with 12 bases between. CDR1 is LNHNV and CDR2 is YYDKDF in the germline V gene (reference sequence).

In its sample, this clone was seen a few times. This chain joins TRBV19 and TRBJ2-1; 9 nucleotides agree with TRBD2. This CDR3 contains 17 residues. V dropped 6 bases and J dropped 0; count of bases not matched to a gene: 9. CDR1 LNHDA and CDR2 SQIVND come from the germline V gene (reference sequence). The CDR3 protein is CASRSSGVTSSYNEQFF. The CDR3 DNA follows: TGTGCCAGTAGGTCTAGCGGGGTGACCTCCTCCTACAATGAGCAGTTCTTC.

The chain carries TRBV5-6 and TRBJ1-1, with D possibly being TRBD1 (5 bases). Germline-derived CDR1 and CDR2 are SGHDT and YYEEEE. The CDR3 runs 13 residues. Trimming pared 0 bases from V and 4 bases from J, leaving 7 bases between. For the CDR3, the DNA is TGTGCCAGCAGCTTGGGACAGATCACTGAAGCTTTCTTT. It specifies CASSLGQITEAFF.

This clone was detected a few times. V is TRBV27 and J is TRBJ1-5; 8 nucleotides line up with TRBD1. The CDR3 has 13 amino acids. The germline V gene encodes CDR1 MNHEY and CDR2 SMNVEV (reference sequence). With V trimmed by 3 bases and J by 8 bases, 3 bases remained unmatched. Here the CDR3 reads CASSFGTGKPQHF. DNA of the CDR3: TGTGCCAGCAGTTTCGGGACAGGCAAGCCCCAGCATTTT.

This clone was seen a handful of times. The chain uses TRBV25-1 and TRBJ2-1, with D tentatively TRBD1 (5 bases). This CDR3 has 16 residues. The V gene lost 0 bases and the J gene lost 4 bases, with 13 bases spanning the gap. Germline V gene lookup returns CDR1 MGHDK and CDR2 SYGVNS. CDR3 in DNA: TGTGCCAGCAGTGAATATATTAGGGGTATGTACAATGAGCAGTTCTTC. It is translated as CASSEYIRGMYNEQFF.

This chain connects TRBV6-5 to TRBJ2-7; 9 nucleotides match TRBD1. Germline CDR1 is MNHEY and CDR2 is SVGAGI. The CDR3 extends over 15 amino acids. The V and J ends lost 5 bases and 1 base, in that order; junction bases with no gene match: 6. The DNA for the CDR3 is TGTGCCAGCAGTCCAAACAGGGGGCCATCCTACGAGCAGTACTTC. It specifies CASSPNRGPSYEQYF.

The chain carries TRBV5-1 and TRBJ2-5, with D uncertain. Germline V lookup: CDR1 SGHRS, CDR2 YFSETQ. Trimming took 1 base from V and 1 from J, leaving 5 bases between them. This CDR3 region has 13 residues. This chain's CDR3 is CASSLYSQETQYF. The DNA of the CDR3 is TGCGCCAGCAGCTTGTACAGCCAAGAGACCCAGTACTTC.

The chain uses TRBV9 and TRBJ1-3, with D possibly being TRBD1 (5 bases). Per the germline V gene, CDR1 is SGDLS and CDR2 is YYNGEE. V was pared by 4 bases and J by 0 bases, with 17 bases between. The CDR3 is 17 residues long. This CDR3 reads CASSFAPSQGSGNTIYF. CDR3 nucleotides: TGTGCCAGCAGCTTCGCCCCTTCCCAGGGCTCTGGAAACACCATATATTTT.

The chain is built from TRBV7-9 and TRBJ1-1; the D gene is possibly TRBD1 (5 bases). Germline lookup yields CDR1 SEHNR and CDR2 FQNEAQ (reference sequence). The V end was cut by 5 bases, the J end by 7 bases, with 14 bases between. This CDR3 spans 13 amino acids. CDR3 coding DNA: TGTGCCAGCAGCCAATCTCGGAGGGGTGAAGCTTTCTTT. Translating gives CASSQSRRGEAFF.

Only a few counts were recorded for this clone. The chain is built from TRBV5-6 and TRBJ2-6; maybe TRBD2 (5 bases). Trimming left V 4 bases short and J 0 bases short, with 11 bases between. The CDR3 loop spans 16 amino acids. Looked up from germline, CDR1 is SGHDT and CDR2 is YYEEEE. The CDR3 protein is CASSLPRGSGANVLTF. CDR3 coding DNA: TGTGCCAGCAGCCTACCCCGGGGCTCTGGGGCCAACGTCCTGACTTTC.

This rearrangement joins TRBV5-6 to TRBJ1-5; 8 bases line up with TRBD1. This CDR3 comprises 15 residues. Germline-derived CDR1 and CDR2 are SGHDT and YYEEEE. The V gene end was trimmed by 2 bases and the J gene end by 2 bases; junction bases not matched to a gene: 3. The CDR3 DNA reads as TGTGCCAGCAGCTTAGGACAGGGTGGCAATCAGCCCCAGCATTTT. This codes for CASSLGQGGNQPQHF. Together with reference TRBV5-6 and TRBJ1-5, the CDR3 gives the full variable domain: DAGVTQSPTHLIKTRGQQVTLRCSPKSGHDTVSWYQQALGQGPQFIFQYYEEEERQRGNFPDRFSGHQFPNYSSELNVNALLLGDSALYLCASSLGQGGNQPQHFGDGTRLSIL.

This clone was counted only a few times. The gene calls are TRBV29-1 and TRBJ1-2; maybe TRBD1 (6 bases). Per germline, CDR1 SQVTM and CDR2 ANQGSEA. V was pared by 8 bases and J by 4 bases, with 14 bases between. The CDR3 is 12 amino acids. CDR3 in DNA: TGCAGCTTCATCGGGACATTCTATGGCTACACCTTC. Translated, it gives CSFIGTFYGYTF.

J is TRBJ2-7 and V is TRBV9; 7 bases fit TRBD1. V shed 0 bases and J 5 bases; nucleotides not matched to a gene: 11. Germline V lookup: CDR1 SGDLS, CDR2 YYNGEE. The CDR3 has 16 amino acids. CDR3 amino acids: CASSVGGTAGWDEQYF. The DNA of the CDR3 is TGTGCCAGCAGCGTAGGGGGGACAGCCGGCTGGGACGAGCAGTACTTC. The whole variable domain, remainder taken from reference TRBV9 and TRBJ2-7, is DSGVTQTPKHLITATGQRVTLRCSPRSGDLSVYWYQQSLDQGLQFLIQYYNGEERAKGNILERFSAQQFPDLHSELNLSSLELGDSALYFCASSVGGTAGWDEQYFGPGTRLTVT.

The V and J genes are TRBV7-9 and TRBJ1-1; no clear D gene. V lost 0 bases and J 4 bases, leaving 12 bases between the germline ends. The CDR3 consists of 15 residues. Germline V gene lookup returns CDR1 SEHNR and CDR2 FQNEAQ (reference sequence). CDR3 sequence (DNA): TGTGCCAGCAGCTTAGCGGGAGGGCGGGGCACTGAAGCTTTCTTT. Translating it yields CASSLAGGRGTEAFF.

The chain couples TRBV19 to TRBJ2-2; TRBD1 might be the D (5 bases). The CDR3 loop spans 13 amino acids. Germline CDR1 is LNHDA and CDR2 is SQIVND (reference sequence). V lost 6 bases, J lost 1 base, and 6 bases lay in between. CDR3: CASSRVNTGELFF. The DNA of the CDR3 is TGTGCCAGTAGCAGGGTGAACACCGGGGAGCTGTTTTTT.

The V and J genes are TRBV7-9 and TRBJ2-7, with D perhaps TRBD1 (6 bases). Per the germline V gene, CDR1 is SEHNR and CDR2 is FQNEAQ (reference sequence). The CDR3 spans 14 residues. V was clipped by 6 bases and J by 5 bases, with 17 bases between them. The CDR3 nucleotides read TGTGCCAGCAGTTCCCGGGACAAGACCCACGAGCAGTACTTC. It specifies CASSSRDKTHEQYF.

V gene TRBV5-1 combines with J gene TRBJ1-4, with D hard to call. The CDR3 totals 14 residues. Trimming took off 0 bases at V and 4 bases at J, with 7 bases between the two ends. CDR1 SGHRS and CDR2 YFSETQ come from the germline V gene. The CDR3 DNA is TGCGCCAGCAGCTTGGGACTTTATAATGAAAAACTGTTTTTT. Protein sequence: CASSLGLYNEKLFF.